Listed here are 15 T cell receptor beta chains from one sample, sequenced in a study of blood T cell repertoires in COVID-19. Sequencing used immunoSEQ multiplex PCR; TCRdb keeps in-frame clones, though not all of them. The sample records about 200,000 clones, approximately 85% being singletons. The sample comprised peripheral blood. The origin of the receptors is an elderly woman with acute or convalescent COVID-19.

J is TRBJ1-2 and V is TRBV5-1, with 12 positions matching TRBD1. Per the germline V gene, CDR1 is SGHRS and CDR2 is YFSETQ. V gave up 4 bases and J gave up 8 bases; unmatched junction bases: 6. This CDR3 is 14 amino acids long. This CDR3 is CASSSGTGGFGYTF. The CDR3 region has the DNA TGCGCCAGCAGCAGCGGGACAGGGGGCTTCGGCTACACCTTC. Full variable domain (outside the CDR3, taken from reference TRBV5-1 and TRBJ1-2): KAGVTQTPRYLIKTRGQQVTLSCSPISGHRSVSWYQQTPGQGLQFLFEYFSETQRNKGNFPGRFSGRQFSNSRSEMNVSTLELGDSALYLCASSSGTGGFGYTFGSGTRLTVV.

The genes are TRBV6-1 and TRBJ1-2, with D unclear. V was trimmed by 0 bases and J by 6 bases, leaving 8 bases between them. The CDR3 totals 13 residues. Germline lookup yields CDR1 MNHNS and CDR2 SASEGT. The CDR3 nucleotides read TGTGCCAGCAGTGAAGCGCTTCGGGATGGCTACACCTTC. Its translation is CASSEALRDGYTF.

The V and J genes are TRBV6-5 and TRBJ1-1, with D possibly TRBD1 on 6 matching bases. V was clipped by 2 bases and J by 3 bases, with 16 bases between them. Germline values: CDR1 MNHEY, CDR2 SVGAGI. This CDR3 is built from 16 residues. CDR3 residues: CASSYEESGVDTEAFF. As DNA, the CDR3 is TGTGCCAGCAGTTACGAGGAATCAGGGGTGGACACTGAAGCTTTCTTT.

The rearrangement uses TRBV6-5 and TRBJ2-1; D uncertain. The CDR3 spans 15 residues. The germline V gene encodes CDR1 MNHEY and CDR2 SVGAGI. V dropped 0 bases and J dropped 4 bases, with 10 bases sitting between them. For the CDR3, the DNA is TGTGCCAGCAGTTACTCTAATGCAGGATACAATGAGCAGTTCTTC. Protein product: CASSYSNAGYNEQFF.

CDR3 region: CASRPATTGVYGYTF. Here the CDR3 DNA reads TGTGCCAGCAGGCCAGCCACGACAGGGGTCTATGGCTACACCTTC. The J gene is TRBJ1-2, the V gene TRBV7-9; 8 nucleotides match TRBD1. J lost 4 bases, V lost 6 bases, and 10 bases had no gene match. The germline CDR1 and CDR2 sequences are SEHNR and FQNEAQ (reference sequence). This CDR3 contains 15 residues.

Details on this clone: This sample also contains other DNA sequences that code for the same CDR3. This sequence joins TRBV10-3 and TRBJ2-5, with 7 bases that match TRBD1. In germline, CDR1 is ENHRY, CDR2 SYGVKD. This CDR3 has 14 amino acids. V lost 6 bases to trimming and J lost 1 base; unmatched junction nucleotides: 5. CDR3 sequence: CAISSRQGQETQYF. CDR3 DNA: TGTGCCATCAGCAGCCGACAGGGCCAAGAGACCCAGTACTTC.

This clone was recorded a few times. The V and J genes are TRBV28 and TRBJ1-2; D not resolved. Germline CDR1 and CDR2: MDHEN and SYDVKM. Trimming pared 7 bases from V and 2 bases from J, leaving 17 bases between. The CDR3 covers 15 residues. This CDR3 reads CASTEGPVSNYGYTF. The CDR3 coding sequence is TGTGCCAGCACCGAGGGCCCGGTTAGCAACTATGGCTACACCTTC.

The J gene is TRBJ2-3, the V gene TRBV18; 11 bases agree with TRBD1. The length of the CDR3 is 14 residues. The J segment lost 5 bases and the V segment lost 4 bases, leaving 2 bases of the junction unmatched. CDR1 is KGHSH, CDR2 LQKENI, per germline. CDR3 sequence reads: CASSLGTGGDTQYF. The CDR3 DNA reads as TGTGCCAGCTCACTAGGGACAGGGGGAGATACGCAGTATTTT.

This clone was recorded once. V is TRBV3-1 (or the pseudogene TRBV3-2) and J is TRBJ1-2; maybe TRBD1 (5 bases). Trimming removed 4 bases from V and 3 bases from J, with 9 bases in between. The germline V gene has CDR1 LGHDT and CDR2 YNNKEL (reference sequence). The CDR3 spans 13 residues. CDR3 bases: TGTGCCAGCAGCCCCAGGGAGGACTATGGCTACACCTTC. It is translated as CASSPREDYGYTF.

This chain connects TRBV10-3 to TRBJ2-2, with no clear D. V dropped 4 bases and J dropped 0 bases, with 12 bases sitting between them. The CDR3 is 16 amino acids. CDR1 and CDR2 from the germline V gene are ENHRY and SYGVKD. The CDR3 DNA reads as TGTGCCATCAGTGCCAGTCGTACAGCGAACACCGGGGAGCTGTTTTTT. Translation: CAISASRTANTGELFF.

The V and J genes are TRBV7-8 and TRBJ1-1, with 10 bases lining up with TRBD1. The J segment lost 2 bases and the V segment lost 3 bases, leaving 9 bases of the junction unmatched. This CDR3 is built from 17 residues. Germline V gene sequence: CDR1 SGHVS, CDR2 FQNEAQ. The CDR3 loop is CASSFRDRGFINTEAFF. As DNA, the CDR3 is TGTGCCAGCAGCTTTAGGGACAGGGGCTTCATAAACACTGAAGCTTTCTTT.

The CDR3 DNA reads TGCAGTGCTAGTGTCGGGACTAGCGGGAGTTTTTCTCGCGCAGATACGCAGTATTTT. Its translation: CSASVGTSGSFSRADTQYF. The V gene is TRBV20-1, the J gene TRBJ2-3, with 14 bases matching TRBD2. The CDR3 is 19 residues long. The trim removed 3 bases at V and 4 bases at J, leaving 15 bases unmatched. CDR1 and CDR2 (germline): DFQATT, SNEGSKA (reference sequence).

V gene TRBV18 combines with J gene TRBJ2-1; 8 positions match TRBD2. Losses at the gene ends were 5 bases for V and 7 bases for J; bases not matched to a gene: 10. The CDR3 sequence is 15 residues long. The germline V gene encodes CDR1 KGHSH and CDR2 LQKENI. The CDR3 spells CASSGTGGPGNEQFF. Here the CDR3 DNA reads TGTGCCAGCTCAGGCACGGGAGGGCCAGGGAATGAGCAGTTCTTC.

This chain connects TRBV15 to TRBJ1-1; a weak D match, TRBD1 (5 bases). Germline V gene data show CDR1 as LNHNV and CDR2 as YYDKDF (reference sequence). The CDR3 totals 13 residues. The germline V and J ends were trimmed by 0 bases and 13 bases, with 15 bases remaining between them. The CDR3 DNA reads TGTGCCACCAGCAGAGATCTGGCGGCGGGGGTTTTCTTT. Protein: CATSRDLAAGVFF.

This chain uses TRBV6-2 or TRBV6-3 with TRBJ2-7; 10 bases map to TRBD2. The CDR3 runs 15 residues. The V gene end was trimmed by 6 bases and the J gene end by 4 bases; junction bases not matched to a gene: 9. Germline assignment: CDR1 MNHEY and CDR2 SVGEGT. The CDR3 spells CASSTRLAGLYEQYF. The CDR3 DNA reads TGTGCCAGCAGCACCCGACTAGCGGGCCTTTACGAGCAGTACTTC.